The rows below give T cell receptor beta chains drawn from one sample of a study of blood T cell repertoires in COVID-19. TCRdb keeps only in-frame clones here, not all; method: immunoSEQ multiplex PCR. The sample yields some 330,000 clones, roughly nine tenths seen once. Sequenced sample: peripheral blood. These receptors were obtained from a woman under 40 with COVID-19, enrolled during active disease. The CDR3 runs from the conserved cysteine through the conserved F or W. D genes are given only for firm matches. Part of the rows lack a size; the others show once, few, many or a class for expanded clones.

J gene: TRBJ2-5
D gene: -
clone size: -
V gene: TRBV14
CDR3 DNA: TGTGCCAGCAGCCAAGGTGGAGCCGTTGGGACCCAGTACTTC
CDR3 protein: CASSQGGAVGTQYF

J gene: TRBJ1-6
D gene: -
clone size: -
V gene: TRBV4-1
CDR3 DNA: TGCGCCAGCAGCCTCTTTCGACAATCTGGTTCACCCCTCCACTTT
CDR3 protein: CASSLFRQSGSPLHF

J gene: TRBJ1-5
D gene: -
clone size: -
V gene: TRBV7-8
CDR3 DNA: TGTGCCAGCAGCCGCATCGGGGGGCGCGATCAGCCCCAGCATTTT
CDR3 protein: CASSRIGGRDQPQHF

J gene: TRBJ2-1
D gene: -
clone size: -
V gene: TRBV7-9
CDR3 DNA: TGTGCCAGCAGAGGAGGGGCGCGGAATGAGCAGTTCTTC
CDR3 protein: CASRGGARNEQFF

J gene: TRBJ2-7
D gene: -
clone size: -
V gene: TRBV6-2/TRBV6-3
CDR3 DNA: TGTGCCAGCAGTCTGGGCCAGACCTACGAGCAGTACTTC
CDR3 protein: CASSLGQTYEQYF

J gene: TRBJ1-2
D gene: TRBD1
clone size: -
V gene: TRBV6-6
CDR3 DNA: TGTGCCAGCAGTCCAATACCGGGACAGGGGGCAAAGGGCTATGGCTACACCTTC
CDR3 protein: CASSPIPGQGAKGYGYTF

J gene: TRBJ2-1
D gene: -
clone size: -
V gene: TRBV11-3
CDR3 DNA: TGTGCCAGCAGCTCCCTGGGCACGGCGTTCTTC
CDR3 protein: CASSSLGTAFF

J gene: TRBJ1-2
D gene: -
clone size: -
V gene: TRBV3-1/TRBV3-2
CDR3 DNA: TGTGCCAGCGGTGCAACCGGACTTCCCCGAGTAGTCTTC
CDR3 protein: CASGATGLPRVVF

J gene: TRBJ2-5
D gene: -
clone size: -
V gene: TRBV1
CDR3 DNA: TGCACCAGCAGCCAAGATTATCGTAGCGGGGGTTTCCAAGAGACCCAGTACTTC
CDR3 protein: CTSSQDYRSGGFQETQYF

J gene: TRBJ2-2
D gene: TRBD1
clone size: once
V gene: TRBV7-9
CDR3 DNA: TGTGCCAGCAGCGCGGGACAGGGCTACACCGGGGAGCTGTTTTTT
CDR3 protein: CASSAGQGYTGELFF

J gene: TRBJ1-2
D gene: TRBD1
clone size: -
V gene: TRBV29-1
CDR3 DNA: TGCAGCGCTGACAGGGACTATGGCTACACCTTC
CDR3 protein: CSADRDYGYTF

J gene: TRBJ1-6
D gene: -
clone size: -
V gene: TRBV7-9
CDR3 DNA: TGTGCCAGCAGCTTAGGCGACCTAGCGGTCTCACCCCTCCACTTT
CDR3 protein: CASSLGDLAVSPLHF

J gene: TRBJ2-3
D gene: -
clone size: few
V gene: TRBV5-1
CDR3 DNA: TGCGCCAGCAGCCGCGCTCAGGAGGCAGATACGCAGTATTTT
CDR3 protein: CASSRAQEADTQYF

J gene: TRBJ1-5
D gene: TRBD1
clone size: -
V gene: TRBV6-6
CDR3 DNA: TGTGCCAGCAGTGTCCAGACAGGGTTGGGACAGCCCCAGCATTTT
CDR3 protein: CASSVQTGLGQPQHF

J gene: TRBJ1-5
D gene: TRBD1
clone size: -
V gene: TRBV6-6
CDR3 DNA: TGTGCCAGCAGTTTCACAGGGGAAAGCAATCAGCCCCAGCATTTT
CDR3 protein: CASSFTGESNQPQHF

J gene: TRBJ1-3
D gene: -
clone size: once
V gene: TRBV2
CDR3 DNA: TGTGCCAGCAGTGCTCAGGGGACCTCTGGAAACACCATATATTTT
CDR3 protein: CASSAQGTSGNTIYF

J gene: TRBJ2-3
D gene: TRBD1
clone size: -
V gene: TRBV7-2
CDR3 DNA: TGTGCCAGCAGCAGGAACGGACAGGGGACAGATACGCAGTATTTT
CDR3 protein: CASSRNGQGTDTQYF

J gene: TRBJ2-7
D gene: -
clone size: -
V gene: TRBV7-8
CDR3 DNA: TGTGCCAGCAGCCCGGGGGGCCGGCAGTACTTC
CDR3 protein: CASSPGGRQYF

J gene: TRBJ2-7
D gene: -
clone size: -
V gene: TRBV6-2/TRBV6-3
CDR3 DNA: TGTGCCAGCAGTTACTCGGCTAGCGAACCTGAACCCTACGAGCAGTACTTC
CDR3 protein: CASSYSASEPEPYEQYF

J gene: TRBJ1-3
D gene: -
clone size: -
V gene: TRBV2
CDR3 DNA: TGTGCCAGCAAAAATACAAACTCTGGAAACACCATATATTTT
CDR3 protein: CASKNTNSGNTIYF

J gene: TRBJ1-6
D gene: -
clone size: -
V gene: TRBV5-8
CDR3 DNA: TGTGCCAGCAGCTTGTGGGCCAACCAAGCACGACCCCTCCACTTT
CDR3 protein: CASSLWANQARPLHF

J gene: TRBJ1-2
D gene: TRBD1
clone size: -
V gene: TRBV6-1
CDR3 DNA: TGTGCCAGCAGCCGTGACAGGGCCGGAGGCTACACCTTC
CDR3 protein: CASSRDRAGGYTF

J gene: TRBJ1-5
D gene: -
clone size: few
V gene: TRBV7-2
CDR3 DNA: TGTGCCAGCAGTCAGAGACAAAATCAGCCCCAGCATTTT
CDR3 protein: CASSQRQNQPQHF

J gene: TRBJ1-1
D gene: TRBD1
clone size: -
V gene: TRBV4-3
CDR3 DNA: TGCGCCAGCAGCCAAACGGACAGGATCACTGAAGCTTTCTTT
CDR3 protein: CASSQTDRITEAFF

J gene: TRBJ1-2
D gene: -
clone size: -
V gene: TRBV11-2
CDR3 DNA: TGTGCCAGCAGCTTAGATCCAGTCTATGGCTACACCTTC
CDR3 protein: CASSLDPVYGYTF

J gene: TRBJ2-7
D gene: -
clone size: -
V gene: TRBV5-4
CDR3 DNA: TGTGCCAGCAGCCCCACAGGTTCCTACGAGCAGTACTTC
CDR3 protein: CASSPTGSYEQYF

J gene: TRBJ2-7
D gene: -
clone size: -
V gene: TRBV6-5
CDR3 DNA: TGTGCCAGCATCGGGGAAGATCTTTACGAGCAGTACTTC
CDR3 protein: CASIGEDLYEQYF

J gene: TRBJ1-1
D gene: -
clone size: -
V gene: TRBV7-2
CDR3 DNA: TGTGCCAGCAGCTCCGGGACTGGGGACACTGAAGCTTTCTTT
CDR3 protein: CASSSGTGDTEAFF

J gene: TRBJ1-2
D gene: -
clone size: few
V gene: TRBV19
CDR3 DNA: TGTGCCAGTAGTATTTTTGGGGCAGCCTATGGCTACACCTTC
CDR3 protein: CASSIFGAAYGYTF

J gene: TRBJ2-2
D gene: -
clone size: -
V gene: TRBV3-1/TRBV3-2
CDR3 DNA: TGTGCCAGCAGCCAAGCTGTCCCCCACGGTAATTACACCGGGGAGCTGTTTTTT
CDR3 protein: CASSQAVPHGNYTGELFF

J gene: TRBJ2-3
D gene: TRBD2
clone size: -
V gene: TRBV7-8
CDR3 DNA: TGTGCCAGCAGCTGGGGGGGATCCACAGATACGCAGTATTTT
CDR3 protein: CASSWGGSTDTQYF

J gene: TRBJ1-6
D gene: -
clone size: -
V gene: TRBV5-6
CDR3 DNA: TGTGCCAGCAGCTTGGGGGCAGGCTCCTATAATTCACCCCTCCACTTT
CDR3 protein: CASSLGAGSYNSPLHF

J gene: TRBJ1-1
D gene: TRBD1
clone size: -
V gene: TRBV7-2
CDR3 DNA: TGTGCCAGCAGCTTCAACAGGGGGCGCACTGAAGCTTTCTTT
CDR3 protein: CASSFNRGRTEAFF

J gene: TRBJ2-7
D gene: TRBD1
clone size: few
V gene: TRBV7-2
CDR3 DNA: TGTGCCAGCAGCCCCACCCGACAGGGGACCTACGAGCAGTACTTC
CDR3 protein: CASSPTRQGTYEQYF

J gene: TRBJ1-1
D gene: -
clone size: -
V gene: TRBV6-5
CDR3 DNA: TGTGCCAGCAGTTACGGAGGCATGAACACTGAAGCTTTCTTT
CDR3 protein: CASSYGGMNTEAFF

J gene: TRBJ1-4
D gene: TRBD1
clone size: -
V gene: TRBV27
CDR3 DNA: TGTGCCAGCAGCCCTCTCCGGGACAGGGTGGAAAAACTGTTTTTT
CDR3 protein: CASSPLRDRVEKLFF

J gene: TRBJ1-3
D gene: -
clone size: -
V gene: TRBV4-1
CDR3 DNA: TGCGCCAGCAGCCAAGCCCTGAGCTCTGGAAACACCATATATTTT
CDR3 protein: CASSQALSSGNTIYF

J gene: TRBJ1-6
D gene: -
clone size: few
V gene: TRBV5-5
CDR3 DNA: TGTGCCAGCAGCCCGACCACCCTAGGTTTTGCCCTCCACTTT
CDR3 protein: CASSPTTLGFALHF

J gene: TRBJ2-1
D gene: -
clone size: -
V gene: TRBV25-1
CDR3 DNA: TGTGCCAGCAGTGAAGGGGCTACAGGGAGCGGTGAGCAGTTCTTC
CDR3 protein: CASSEGATGSGEQFF

J gene: TRBJ2-2
D gene: TRBD1
clone size: -
V gene: TRBV18
CDR3 DNA: TGTGCCAGCTCACCGGACAGGGTCGGCACCGGGGAGCTGTTTTTT
CDR3 protein: CASSPDRVGTGELFF